This TCR beta chain was recorded in a study of neurological immune-mediated disorders. A word on this clonotype: What it recognizes is unknown. With a much larger clone just one base away, this may be a read error.

General study findings and limits: When grouped phylogenetically, the repertoires of 18 of the 34 multiple sclerosis patients fell together in one related-CDR3 cluster, which is a possible signature. The multiple sclerosis repertoire cluster was not associated with any clinical or MRI feature.

TCRdb called the 5' RACE reads again in MiXCR, with one record for every CDR3 protein. The data hold 70,000 to 90,000 distinct CDR3 sequences, with 5.5% to 6.5% observed a single time. The time point is: longitudinal time-point 2. This CDR3 region has 13 residues. Germline assignment: CDR1 LNHDA and CDR2 SQIVND (reference sequence). Sequencing was performed on PBMCs. The V gene is TRBV19, the J gene TRBJ1-1; the D is unclear. This receptor was taken from a woman in her sixties or seventies with multiple sclerosis. The CDR3 nucleotides read TGTGCCAGTAATATAGAACGATACACTGAAGCTTTCTTT. Its translation: CASNIERYTEAFF.